Each of the 24 T cell receptor beta chains below was sequenced from the same sample in a study of cytomegalovirus exposure and HLA in healthy donors. Primers: 60 Vbeta forward and 13 Jbeta reverse. Sequencing was performed with immunoSEQ multiplex PCR; in TCRdb, only in-frame clones are kept and a portion is missing. The sample shows approximately 180,000 clones, 72% of them seen only once. The sequencing sample was made of PBMCs. These receptor sequences come from a human donor in good health.

This clone was detected only once. V usage is TRBV12-5 and J usage is TRBJ2-5; TRBD1 matches 9 bases. The end of the DNA fits TRBJ2-7 better, so the J call may be wrong. The CDR3 sequence is 13 residues long. CDR1 and CDR2 (germline): LGHNT, FRNRAP. The CDR3 bases are TGTGCTAGTGGACGGGACAGGGAAAACGAGCAGTACTTC. Its translation: CASGRDRENEQYF.

This clone was observed a single time. The conserved closing phenylalanine or tryptophan is absent in this CDR3, likely reflecting a read error. This chain links TRBV7-9 with TRBJ1-1; TRBD1 agrees at 9 bases. Germline assignment: CDR1 SEHNR and CDR2 FQNEAQ (reference sequence). The V gene end was trimmed by 5 bases and the J gene end by 1 base; junction bases not matched to a gene: 8. The CDR3 covers 16 residues. CDR3 nucleotide sequence: TGTGCCAGCAGCGTTTTACAGGGGGCTCCGAACACTGAAGCTTTCCTT. Its translation is CASSVLQGAPNTEAFL.

The rearrangement joins TRBV27 to TRBJ1-6, with D possibly matching TRBD1 (6 bases). The CDR3 contains 22 residues. CDR1 MNHEY and CDR2 SMNVEV come from the germline V gene (reference sequence). V lost 2 bases and J 0 bases, leaving 26 bases between the germline ends. CDR3 sequence reads: CASSLRHPGTTTKYSYNSPLHF. CDR3 nucleotide sequence: TGTGCCAGCAGTTTAAGGCACCCCGGGACAACAACGAAATACTCCTATAATTCACCCCTCCACTTT.

This clone was recorded a few times. The CDR3 region is CASSSGENEQFF. The CDR3 nucleotides are TGTGCCAGCAGCAGCGGAGAGAATGAGCAGTTCTTC. V and J are TRBV5-4 and TRBJ2-1; D may be TRBD2 (5 bases). Germline CDR1 and CDR2: SGHNT and YYREEE (reference sequence). V dropped 4 bases and J dropped 7 bases, with 9 bases sitting between them. The CDR3 length is 12 residues.

The gene calls are TRBV5-1 and TRBJ1-2, with a weak D call TRBD1 (6 bases). CDR1 and CDR2 from the germline V gene are SGHRS and YFSETQ. Deletions cut 0 bases from V and 5 bases from J, with 11 bases between. CDR3 length: 14 residues. The CDR3 region is CASSLDWTDYGYTF. DNA of the CDR3: TGCGCCAGCAGCTTGGATTGGACAGATTATGGCTACACCTTC.

V gene TRBV7-2 combines with J gene TRBJ2-7; 9 bases fit TRBD2. The germline V gene has CDR1 SGHTA and CDR2 FQGNSA. Unmatched junction bases numbered 6, after V lost 5 bases and J lost 1 base. The CDR3 has 15 residues. CDR3 DNA sequence: TGTGCCAGCAGCCCGGGACTAGCCGCGTCCTACGAGCAGTACTTC. Its protein is CASSPGLAASYEQYF.

V gene TRBV4-1 combines with J gene TRBJ2-3; possible D gene TRBD1, 6 bases. Germline V lookup: CDR1 MGHRA, CDR2 YSYEKL. This CDR3 is 17 amino acids long. The V end was cut by 1 base, the J end by 2 bases, with 16 bases between. In DNA, the CDR3 is TGCGCCAGCAGCCAAGGGGACATTGGCAGAATCACAGATACGCAGTATTTT. Residues: CASSQGDIGRITDTQYF.

The genes are TRBV2 and TRBJ1-1, with D possibly TRBD1 on 5 matching bases. Germline-derived CDR1 and CDR2 are SNHLY and FYNNEI. This CDR3 contains 15 residues. The V end was cut by 2 bases, the J end by 3 bases, with 13 bases between. This CDR3 reads CASSEFGGLDTEAFF. The CDR3 region has the DNA TGTGCCAGCAGTGAATTTGGGGGGTTGGACACTGAAGCTTTCTTT. Combining the CDR3 with reference TRBV2 and TRBJ1-1 gives the whole variable domain EPEVTQTPSHQVTQMGQEVILRCVPISNHLYFYWYRQILGQKVEFLVSFYNNEISEKSEIFDDQFSVERPDGSNFTLKIRSTKLEDSAMYFCASSEFGGLDTEAFFGQGTRLTVV.

The J gene is TRBJ2-1, the V gene TRBV19, with TRBD1 matching over 7 bases. The CDR3 consists of 13 residues. CDR1 and CDR2 (germline): LNHDA, SQIVND (reference sequence). Trimming cost V 5 bases and J 8 bases; bases outside gene matches: 6. The CDR3 spells CASSWWDSDEQFF. The CDR3 DNA reads as TGTGCCAGTAGTTGGTGGGACAGTGATGAGCAGTTCTTC.

The chain employs TRBV5-1 and TRBJ1-1; TRBD1 agrees at 8 bases. This CDR3 comprises 14 residues. Trimming took 4 bases from V and 4 from J; bases not matched to a gene: 6. Germline CDR1 is SGHRS and CDR2 is YFSETQ. The CDR3 is CASSRTGRGTEAFF. In DNA, the CDR3 is TGCGCCAGCAGCAGGACAGGGCGAGGCACTGAAGCTTTCTTT.

In its sample, this clone was seen a few times. The gene calls are TRBV12-5 and TRBJ1-1; D is unclear. CDR1 and CDR2 from the germline V gene are LGHNT and FRNRAP. Trimming took off 0 bases at V and 4 bases at J, with 6 bases between the two ends. The CDR3 is 13 amino acids. CDR3 sequence (DNA): TGTGCTAGTGGTTTGGTACGGGGCACTGAAGCTTTCTTT. It specifies CASGLVRGTEAFF.

The V call is TRBV7-8, the J call TRBJ2-1; the D gene is possibly TRBD2 (5 bases). Between the trimmed V and J ends, which lost 5 bases and 0 bases, there was a span of 14 bases. CDR1 and CDR2 from the germline V gene are SGHVS and FQNEAQ. CDR3 length: 16 residues. The CDR3 DNA sequence: TGTGCCAGCAGCCGTACAAGCGGAATCTCCTACAATGAGCAGTTCTTC. Amino acids: CASSRTSGISYNEQFF.

The sample holds a few counts of this clone. The rearrangement links TRBV5-4 to TRBJ2-2; D may be TRBD2 (6 bases). The V gene lost 1 base and the J gene lost 5 bases, with 9 bases spanning the gap. Germline V gene lookup returns CDR1 SGHNT and CDR2 YYREEE (reference sequence). The CDR3 runs to 14 residues. CDR3 in amino acids: CASSLQEGTGELFF. The CDR3 region has the DNA TGTGCCAGCAGCTTGCAGGAGGGGACCGGGGAGCTGTTTTTT.

This clone was seen more than once but under ten times. The V gene is TRBV19, the J gene TRBJ2-5, with 12 bases that match TRBD2. Germline CDR1 is LNHDA and CDR2 is SQIVND (reference sequence). The CDR3 consists of 19 residues. V was pared by 1 base and J by 2 bases, with 11 bases of the junction left unmatched. The CDR3 DNA reads TGTGCCAGTAGTATAGGGGGGCTAGCGGGGGGGCCGGGACAAGAGACCCAGTACTTC. As protein: CASSIGGLAGGPGQETQYF.

This rearrangement joins TRBV4-1 to TRBJ1-2; TRBD1 aligns across 10 bases. The CDR3 is made up of 17 amino acids. Germline V gives CDR1 MGHRA, CDR2 YSYEKL. After removal of 0 bases from V and 8 bases from J, the junction contained 12 bases not matched to a gene. The CDR3 coding sequence is TGCGCCAGCAGCCAAGATCCCGGGACAGGGGCTGATCACGGCTACACCTTC. Translated: CASSQDPGTGADHGYTF.

This chain connects TRBV5-1 to TRBJ2-7, with TRBD2 matching 12 bases. This CDR3 is built from 15 residues. With V trimmed by 2 bases and J by 3 bases, 3 bases remained unmatched. Germline V gives CDR1 SGHRS, CDR2 YFSETQ. CDR3 DNA: TGCGCCAGCAGCTTAGGGACTAGCGGGTTCTACGAGCAGTACTTC. Amino acid sequence: CASSLGTSGFYEQYF.

The rearrangement joins TRBV11-2 to TRBJ1-1; the match to TRBD1 covers 8 bases. J was trimmed by 5 bases and V by 6 bases; bases with no gene match: 5. From germline, CDR1 is SGHAT and CDR2 FQNNGV. The CDR3 covers 13 residues. In nucleotides, the CDR3 is TGTGCCAGCAGGCTCACAGGGGGAACTGAAGCTTTCTTT. It yields the protein CASRLTGGTEAFF.

The rearrangement links TRBV6-6 to TRBJ2-3; 7 bases are a match to TRBD2. Looked up from germline, CDR1 is MNHNY and CDR2 is SVGAGI (reference sequence). The CDR3 is made up of 15 amino acids. The ends lost 1 base at V and 2 bases at J; junction bases unmatched: 3. CDR3 loop: CASSYFGRDTDTQYF. The CDR3 bases are TGTGCCAGCAGTTACTTTGGGAGGGACACAGATACGCAGTATTTT.

The CDR3 protein is CASKPGQGSYEQYF. The CDR3 region has the DNA TGTGCCAGCAAACCGGGACAGGGCAGTTACGAGCAGTACTTC. This chain joins TRBV2 and TRBJ2-5; TRBD1 matches at 9 bases. The end of the DNA aligns better with TRBJ2-7, so the J call may be wrong. The CDR3 contains 14 residues. From germline, CDR1 is SNHLY and CDR2 FYNNEI.

The chain combines TRBV19 with TRBJ2-3, with 9 bases aligning to TRBD1. This CDR3 is built from 16 residues. Germline CDR1 reads LNHDA; CDR2 reads SQIVND (reference sequence). V gave up 5 bases and J gave up 5 bases; unmatched junction bases: 11. The CDR3 coding sequence is TGTGCCAGTAGTGTCCCCGGGACAGGGTTAGGAGATACGCAGTATTTT. Amino acid sequence: CASSVPGTGLGDTQYF.

The chain carries TRBV6-6 and TRBJ1-1, with D maybe TRBD1 (6 bases). CDR1 is MNHNY and CDR2 is SVGAGI in the germline V gene (reference sequence). The CDR3 extends over 13 amino acids. V was shortened by 8 bases and J by 5 bases, with 15 bases between the two germline ends. The CDR3 loop is CASVKGVETEAFF. The CDR3 region has the DNA TGTGCCAGCGTGAAGGGGGTGGAGACTGAAGCTTTCTTT.

This chain connects TRBV27 to TRBJ2-7; 9 bases fit TRBD1. CDR3 size: 15 residues. J gave up 0 bases and V 5 bases, and 5 bases lay outside the gene matches. Germline assignment: CDR1 MNHEY and CDR2 SMNVEV (reference sequence). CDR3 nucleotides: TGTGCCAGCAGTAGGGACAGGGCCACCTCCTACGAGCAGTACTTC. Protein product: CASSRDRATSYEQYF.

The chain links TRBV5-6 to TRBJ1-1; a weak D match, TRBD1 (6 bases). The ends were cut back, 2 bases at V and 9 bases at J, with 20 bases in the middle. Germline V gene data show CDR1 as SGHDT and CDR2 as YYEEEE. The CDR3 has 15 amino acids. Here the CDR3 reads CASSFQNTRDTQAFF. CDR3 DNA: TGTGCCAGCAGCTTCCAAAATACCCGGGACACCCAAGCTTTCTTT. Full variable domain (rest looked up from reference TRBV5-6 and TRBJ1-1): DAGVTQSPTHLIKTRGQQVTLRCSPKSGHDTVSWYQQALGQGPQFIFQYYEEEERQRGNFPDRFSGHQFPNYSSELNVNALLLGDSALYLCASSFQNTRDTQAFFGQGTRLTVV.

The chain uses TRBV7-3 and TRBJ1-3; 12 bases line up with TRBD1. In germline, CDR1 is SGHTA, CDR2 FQGTGA. There are 16 residues in the CDR3. Trimming cost V 5 bases and J 2 bases; bases outside gene matches: 4. The CDR3 here is CASSEGDRGPGNTIYF. The CDR3 DNA reads as TGTGCCAGCAGCGAGGGGGACAGGGGGCCTGGAAACACCATATATTTT.